The rows below give T cell receptor beta chains drawn from one sample of a study of blood T cell repertoires in COVID-19. Produced via immunoSEQ multiplex PCR; TCRdb's table is partial and in-frame only. The table includes around 250,000 clones, around nine tenths detected once. Sequences were obtained from PBMCs or T cells enriched from blood (not recorded which). These receptor sequences come from a woman aged 50 to 60 who had recovered from COVID-19. CDR3s include the opening cysteine and the closing phenylalanine or tryptophan. A D gene is named only where the DNA matches it firmly. Size values are once, few and many counts, or a class for expanded clones, and some rows have none.

clone_size j_call d_call v_call cdr3_nt cdr3_aa
- TRBJ1-2 - TRBV14 TGTGCCAGCAGCCAAGACCCAGGGATTTACGCCTATGGCTACACCTTC CASSQDPGIYAYGYTF
few TRBJ2-1 - TRBV3-1/TRBV3-2 TGTGCCAGCAGCCAGTCCGTTGAGCAGTTCTTC CASSQSVEQFF
- TRBJ1-1 - TRBV4-2 TGTGCCAGCAGCCAAGAGCGGGGAGGGACTGAAGCTTTCTTT CASSQERGGTEAFF
once TRBJ1-3 - TRBV6-5 TGTGCCAGCAGTTCACAGGGCCGCTCTGGAAACACCATATATTTT CASSSQGRSGNTIYF
few TRBJ1-4 - TRBV6-5 TGTGCCAGCAGTTACATGGGAGGTGATGAAAAACTGTTTTTT CASSYMGGDEKLFF
- TRBJ2-7 - TRBV28 TGTGCCAGCAGTTTATTTAGGACGGGGAGCTCCTACGAGCAGTACTTC CASSLFRTGSSYEQYF
- TRBJ2-7 - TRBV3-1/TRBV3-2 TGTGCCAGCAGCCGAAACCCCAGGGAGCAGTACTTC CASSRNPREQYF
- TRBJ1-2 TRBD1 TRBV28 TGTGCCAGCAAAGTCACAGGGGGAGAATGGGGCTACACCTTC CASKVTGGEWGYTF
- TRBJ2-1 TRBD2 TRBV7-2 TGTGCCAGCAGGGTCTGGGTAGCGGGAGGGGGCGAGCAGTTCTTC CASRVWVAGGGEQFF
once TRBJ2-7 - TRBV30 TGTGCCTGGTCCCACAGGGATAGGGGCGAGCAGTACTTC CAWSHRDRGEQYF
- TRBJ2-3 - TRBV25-1 TGTGCCAGCAGTGAGTACGCGGATACGCAGTATTTT CASSEYADTQYF
- TRBJ2-2 TRBD2 TRBV6-5 TGTGCCAGTAGGACTAGTCCAAGGGCCGGGGAGCTGTTTTTT CASRTSPRAGELFF
- TRBJ2-7 TRBD2 TRBV7-2 TGTGCCAGCAGCTTGGGACTAGCGGAACCGCCCTACGAGCAGTACTTC CASSLGLAEPPYEQYF
- TRBJ1-1 - TRBV27 TGTGCCAGCACCCCTTCCCGGGGGACTGAAGCTTTCTTT CASTPSRGTEAFF
- TRBJ2-1 TRBD2 TRBV28 TGTGCCAGCAGCCAATTGGGGACTAGCGGGAGATTCTCCTACAATGAGCAGTTCTTC CASSQLGTSGRFSYNEQFF
- TRBJ2-7 TRBD2 TRBV28 TGTGCCAGCCAGACTAGCGGAACTTATGAGCAGTACTTC CASQTSGTYEQYF
- TRBJ2-7 TRBD1 TRBV30 TGTGCCTGGAGTGTCAACGACAGGGAAAAGCAGTACTTC CAWSVNDREKQYF
- TRBJ2-2 - TRBV10-3 TGTGCCATCAGCCAATTTAGGGGGTCCTCGAACACCGGGGAGCTGTTTTTT CAISQFRGSSNTGELFF